The entry that follows covers one T cell receptor (beta chain) sequence. In this sample, this clonotype turned up a few times. Its target antigen remains unknown. No quality values exist for individual bases; no much larger clone is one base distant. Library generation was performed with 5' RACE. For sequencing, an Illumina HiSeq 2500 was employed. A second PCR of roughly 6 to 12 cycles was run with a J-beta primer mix and a sample-barcoded 5' primer. Each TCR beta cDNA molecule received a unique molecular identifier from a template-switch 5' adaptor carrying 12 random nucleotides. Each sample yielded at least 2.5 million CDR3-containing paired-end reads. All of the RNA was converted into first-strand cDNA using the Mint cDNA synthesis kit, with a TRBC-specific oligonucleotide serving as the primer. All cDNA was treated with uracil-DNA glycosylase and then went through a first 18-cycle PCR with the universal primers M1SS and BC2_uni_R. As for how the authors treated the data: Each sample was normalized by randomly selecting 1 million high-quality reads, each carrying a distinct molecular identifier. Reads sharing molecular identifiers were discarded rather than binned into consensus sequences. MiTCR, with a Q25 quality threshold and the strictest error-elimination algorithm, was used for CDR3 identification, clonotype clustering and error correction. A nonparametric unseen species model with Euler transformation was used to estimate a lower bound on total TCR beta diversity. Using fastp trimming at Q25 and MiXCR clonotype assembly, TCRdb reanalyzed the public sequencing data and kept in-frame beta chains. All rows with the same CDR3 protein become a single entry with the most common DNA and genes. None of the V and J calls come from the authors' own analysis; TCRdb made them. The sample table lists about 510,000 distinct CDR3 sequences, about 28% of them with a count of one. The ten top clones hold about 3.9% of the sample.

Systemically healthy Caucasian individuals from Russia, about 38 in total and aged roughly 6 to 100 years, were included as donors. Each donor gave approximately 9.3 milliliters of peripheral blood, collected into EDTA-treated Vacutainer tubes. PBMCs were isolated by Ficoll-Paque density-gradient centrifugation, with at least 7 million obtained per sample. Total RNA was extracted from PBMCs with Trizol reagent, with at least 6 micrograms obtained per sample. For every donor, flow cytometry on a PBMC aliquot measured the percentage of naive CD45RAhigh/CD27high T cells. The data were taken from a study of blood T cells in healthy people across ages (dated by TCRdb to 2013 to 2016). Background for the entire study: In model experiments, template switching captured roughly one uniquely barcoded TCR beta cDNA molecule for every two T cells. To track age-related changes in TCR beta repertoire diversity, the study relied on deep sequencing normalized with unique cDNA molecular identifiers. The donors were divided into four age groups: young (average around 15 years), middle-aged (approximately 41), aged (about 56) and long-lived (roughly 86). For two donors (one aged 18 to 30 and one aged 80 or older), the study analyzed two additional independent replicas of 1 million unique cDNA reads from the same blood draw. General conclusions and limits of the study: Because the CMV infection status of the donors was unknown, age-related changes in expanded clonotypes may potentially have been confounded. Conclusive comparison of naive and antigen-experienced compartments was prevented by the profiling of bulk unsorted PBMCs. Observed TCR beta diversity per million T cells fell roughly linearly with age, and a significant reduction was already apparent by age around 36. Estimates of total diversity from one million sequenced T cells were regarded as lower bounds and underestimates. Observed TCR beta diversity correlated strongly with the percentage of naive T cells measured by flow cytometry. Compared with the aged group, the long-lived group had more naive CD4+ T cells, fewer expanded clones and increased TCR diversity, suggesting age selection.

Spanning cysteine to phenylalanine, the CDR3 consists of 13 amino acids. Only the CDR3 DNA is retained, 39 bases long and in frame from the first base. V is trimmed back by 7 bases and J by 10 bases, and the junction contains 10 bases that no gene match accounts for. According to the germline V gene (reference sequence), CDR1 reads DFQATT and CDR2 reads SNEGSKA. These data were also filed under a second study, of T cells of mothers and their children. The second source states: Nine systemically healthy Caucasian individuals served as donors, namely three mothers together with their six children. cDNA synthesis used all of the extracted RNA, with roughly 1.5 ug of RNA in each 15 ul reaction. Sample barcodes and 2-4 random nucleotides were added via the M1S primer in the second PCR. Each mother yielded over 9 million TCR beta CDR3 reads and each child 3 million to 3.5 million reads. Thymic selection shapes the output of TCR recombination in a similar way in related and unrelated pairs, and inherited differences have a minor effect. Normalized repertoire overlap was always found to be slightly, but never significantly, higher in related mother-child pairs than in unrelated mother-child pairs. With a sensitivity of about 100 clones per million clonotypes, no persistent microchimeric T cell clones were detected. In the study, deep NGS was used to compare the TCR beta repertoires of mothers and children, and features distinguishing related mother-child pairs from unrelated individuals were sought. The mean age was roughly 36 +/- 4 years for the mothers and approximately 11 +/- 4 years for the children. After adapter ligation was performed with NEBNext reagents, the libraries were sequenced on an Illumina HiSeq 2000 with 100+100 nt paired-end reads. To prevent cross-contamination, the mother and child libraries were prepared one month apart and sequenced in separate runs. For each donor, somewhere between roughly 450,000 and 2,000,000 distinct TCR beta clonotypes were identified. Naive TCR beta clonotypes were estimated from low-frequency clonotypes matched to each donor's FACS-determined naive share, without sorting.

The sequence was obtained from a boy between 2 and 10 years old in good health. The sample was blood. The rearrangement joined TRBV20-1 to TRBJ2-3, with 11 bases aligning to TRBD2. CDR3 sequence: CSVGRTSGLSQYF. The nucleotide sequence reads TGCAGTGTAGGAAGGACTAGCGGGCTTTCGCAGTATTTT.